A single sample is the source of the 29 T cell receptor beta chains below, sequenced in a study of PD-1 blockade in mismatch repair-deficient tumors (dated 2017 in TCRdb). The library was built by means of the immunoSEQ multiplex PCR assay. Here the immuneACCESS table is served through TCRdb, limited to in-frame sequences with V and J called. Missing clones are a known gap in these copies; in checked studies unresolved V genes cover under half, and the rest lacks a known reason. The sample table contains fewer than 60,000 clones; only one count was recorded for 65% to 80% of them. Less than 3.5% of the sample is held by the ten biggest clonotypes. The meaning of the sample's time point label: peripheral blood before pembrolizumab. The sample consisted of PBMCs, taken before pembrolizumab treatment. The source is an adult with mismatch repair-deficient cancer.

This chain joins TRBV7-9 and TRBJ1-3, with a possible D match to TRBD1 (6 bases). The CDR3 has 15 amino acids. Trimming left V 5 bases short and J 0 bases short, with 11 bases between. Germline lookup yields CDR1 SEHNR and CDR2 FQNEAQ (reference sequence). The CDR3 DNA reads as TGTGCCAGCAGCCGAGACAGGTCCTCTGGAAACACCATATATTTT. Translated: CASSRDRSSGNTIYF.

The CDR3 region has the DNA TGTGCCAGCAGTTTGAGGGACAGGTTCTACGAGCAGTACTTC. Protein: CASSLRDRFYEQYF. The chain is built from TRBV27 and TRBJ2-7; 8 bases map to TRBD1. Germline V gives CDR1 MNHEY, CDR2 SMNVEV (reference sequence). Germline trimming cut 3 bases from V and 3 bases from J; bases unmatched to any gene: 4. This CDR3 spans 14 amino acids.

There are a few counts of this clone. The chain recombines TRBV27 with TRBJ2-7, with D perhaps assigned TRBD1 or TRBD2 (5 bases each). V dropped 3 bases and J dropped 7 bases, with 10 bases sitting between them. CDR1 is MNHEY, CDR2 SMNVEV, per germline (reference sequence). The CDR3 extends over 12 amino acids. CDR3 region: CASSFYGGEQYF. CDR3 bases: TGTGCCAGCAGTTTTTATGGGGGAGAGCAGTACTTC.

The gene calls are TRBV4-1 and TRBJ2-1; D may be TRBD2 (6 bases). The germline V gene encodes CDR1 MGHRA and CDR2 YSYEKL. Trimming shortened V by 1 base and J by 3 bases, and 13 bases separated the two germline ends. CDR3 length: 16 amino acids. Here the CDR3 DNA reads TGCGCCAGCAGCCAAGTTCCGGGAGAAAGCTACAATGAGCAGTTCTTC. It translates to CASSQVPGESYNEQFF.

This chain joins TRBV15 and TRBJ2-7, with 8 bases that match TRBD1. Germline trimming cut 0 bases from V and 6 bases from J; bases unmatched to any gene: 10. Germline assignment: CDR1 LNHNV and CDR2 YYDKDF (reference sequence). CDR3 length: 16 amino acids. CDR3 region: CATSRDGTGGLGEQYF. In nucleotides, the CDR3 is TGTGCCACCAGCAGAGATGGAACAGGGGGGTTGGGCGAGCAGTACTTC.

The chain joins TRBV6-1 to TRBJ1-3; no firm D call. The V gene lost 5 bases and the J gene lost 2 bases, with 7 bases spanning the gap. Germline CDR1 reads MNHNS; CDR2 reads SASEGT. The CDR3 length is 13 residues. The chain's CDR3 is CASSREAGNTIYF. For the CDR3, the DNA is TGTGCCAGCAGTCGGGAGGCTGGAAACACCATATATTTT.

Concerning this clone: The same CDR3 also results from other DNA sequences found in this sample. The J gene is TRBJ2-7, the V gene TRBV5-4; 10 nucleotides agree with TRBD2. Trimming took 2 bases from V and 5 from J; bases not matched to a gene: 7. The CDR3 is 15 amino acids. From germline, CDR1 is SGHNT and CDR2 YYREEE (reference sequence). CDR3 region: CASSFGSSGSNEQYF. As DNA, the CDR3 is TGTGCCAGCAGCTTCGGATCTAGCGGGAGTAACGAGCAGTACTTC.

The genes are TRBV25-1 and TRBJ2-1; tentatively, D is TRBD2 (6 bases). This CDR3 has 14 amino acids. V lost 4 bases, J lost 4 bases, and 11 bases lay in between. Germline CDR1 and CDR2: MGHDK and SYGVNS. The CDR3 sequence is CASSGVGTYNEQFF. The CDR3 nucleotides read TGTGCCAGCAGTGGGGTCGGGACTTACAATGAGCAGTTCTTC.

This chain links TRBV11-2 with TRBJ1-3, with a tentative D call TRBD1 (5 bases). Germline CDR1 and CDR2: SGHAT and FQNNGV. The V end lost 2 bases, the J end lost 0 bases, and 11 bases lay between the germline ends. The CDR3 has 16 residues. In nucleotides, the CDR3 is TGTGCCAGCAGCTTAATTACAGGTCCCTCTGGAAACACCATATATTTT. This gives the protein CASSLITGPSGNTIYF.

This clone is medium-sized (0.01 to 0.1%) in the sample. The chain combines TRBV4-2 with TRBJ2-7; the D gene is possibly TRBD2 (5 bases). Germline V gene sequence: CDR1 LGHNA, CDR2 YNFKEQ. CDR3 length equals 14 residues. Trimming shortened V by 3 bases and J by 7 bases, and 16 bases separated the two germline ends. The CDR3 reads CASSQTIGPGEQYF. CDR3 nucleotides: TGTGCCAGCAGCCAGACTATCGGTCCGGGGGAGCAGTACTTC.

This clone was detected a few times. V and J are TRBV2 and TRBJ1-1, with 10 bases that match TRBD1. Germline trimming cut 4 bases from V and 6 bases from J; bases unmatched to any gene: 2. The germline gives CDR1 SNHLY, CDR2 FYNNEI. The CDR3 loop spans 13 amino acids. CDR3 bases: TGTGCCAGCAGTGGGGACAGGGGAGCTGAAGCTTTCTTT. Translation gives CASSGDRGAEAFF.

This chain uses TRBV7-3 with TRBJ2-7; 7 bases fit TRBD1. Trimming removed 5 bases from V and 5 bases from J; junction bases left unmatched: 6. Per germline, CDR1 SGHTA and CDR2 FQGTGA. The CDR3 sequence is 13 residues long. The CDR3 DNA reads TGTGCCAGCAGCGTCAACAGGGGCCACGAGCAGTACTTC. It codes for CASSVNRGHEQYF.

This clone was observed at least ten times. V is TRBV28 and J is TRBJ1-1, with a weak D call TRBD1 (5 bases). This CDR3 has 14 residues. Germline V gene lookup returns CDR1 MDHEN and CDR2 SYDVKM. With 8 bases removed from V and 10 bases from J, the gap between germline ends came to 23 bases. The CDR3 is CASWARGVSGRAFF. CDR3 bases: TGTGCCAGCTGGGCGCGGGGGGTGAGTGGTCGAGCTTTCTTT.

The chain has TRBV2 and TRBJ2-7; 8 nucleotides align to TRBD1. Germline CDR1 reads SNHLY; CDR2 reads FYNNEI. CDR3 size: 15 residues. V lost 7 bases, J lost 0 bases, and 8 bases stayed unmatched. CDR3 region: CASTGQGTSSYEQYF. CDR3 DNA: TGTGCCAGCACCGGACAGGGAACGAGCTCCTACGAGCAGTACTTC.

This chain uses TRBV7-3 with TRBJ2-5; D is perhaps TRBD2 (5 bases). Trimming cost V 9 bases and J 2 bases, with 13 bases left between them. CDR1 is SGHTA, CDR2 FQGTGA, per germline. CDR3 length: 13 amino acids. CDR3 residues: CASRADSQETQYF. The CDR3 coding sequence is TGTGCCAGTCGAGCGGATTCACAAGAGACCCAGTACTTC. Full variable domain (missing parts from reference TRBV7-3 and TRBJ2-5): GAGVSQTPSNKVTEKGKYVELRCDPISGHTALYWYRQSLGQGPEFLIYFQGTGAADDSGLPNDRFFAVRPEGSVSTLKIQRTERGDSAVYLCASRADSQETQYFGPGTRLLVL.

This clone came up a few times. CDR3 coding DNA: TGTGCCAGCTCACGCGACAGGGATCAGCCCCAGCATTTT. This codes for CASSRDRDQPQHF. V usage is TRBV18 and J usage is TRBJ1-5; 7 bases are shared with TRBD1. The V segment lost 4 bases and the J segment 5 bases; nucleotides outside the gene matches: 2. This CDR3 is built from 13 residues. CDR1 and CDR2 from the germline V gene are KGHSH and LQKENI.

This clone turned up a few times. A junction end diverges from the germline sequence, so it may reflect a read error. The chain links TRBV25-1 to TRBJ1-5, with 8 positions matching TRBD1. This CDR3 spans 14 amino acids. CDR1 and CDR2 (germline): MGHDK, SYGVNS. Here the CDR3 reads CASSGGQANEPQHF. The CDR3 DNA follows: TGTGCCAGCAGTGGGGGACAGGCCAATGAGCCCCAGCATTTT.

The chain combines TRBV6-1 with TRBJ2-7; D possibly corresponds to TRBD2 (5 bases). Germline lookup yields CDR1 MNHNS and CDR2 SASEGT. This CDR3 spans 14 amino acids. Trimming pared 6 bases from V and 2 bases from J, leaving 14 bases between. The CDR3 DNA reads as TGTGCCAGCAGAGGGCTAGCTCAGACCTACGAGCAGTACTTC. Residues: CASRGLAQTYEQYF.

This clone appeared once. This chain connects TRBV5-6 to TRBJ2-2; D is possibly TRBD1 (6 bases). CDR3 size: 15 residues. Germline CDR1 reads SGHDT; CDR2 reads YYEEEE. V was cut by 0 bases and J by 5 bases, with 11 bases left in between. The CDR3 loop is CASSLGGQGTGELFF. CDR3 DNA sequence: TGTGCCAGCAGCTTGGGAGGGCAGGGGACCGGGGAGCTGTTTTTT.

This chain links TRBV19 with TRBJ1-2; D is perhaps TRBD1 (5 bases). V shed 2 bases and J shed 3 bases, with 13 bases lying between them. The CDR3 is 15 amino acids. From germline, CDR1 is LNHDA and CDR2 SQIVND (reference sequence). DNA for the CDR3: TGTGCCAGTAGTATACCAGGAACAGGAGACTATGGCTACACCTTC. Its protein product is CASSIPGTGDYGYTF.

Here the CDR3 reads CAWLEGPSVEAFF. In nucleotides, the CDR3 is TGTGCCTGGCTCGAGGGGCCCTCGGTTGAAGCTTTCTTT. The V call is TRBV30, the J call TRBJ1-1; weak D call: TRBD1 (5 bases). The CDR3 has 13 residues. V dropped 5 bases and J dropped 7 bases, with 17 bases sitting between them. Germline loops: CDR1 GTSNPN, CDR2 SVGIG (reference sequence).

The chain links TRBV4-1 to TRBJ1-5, with unresolved D. Germline V CDR1 and CDR2: MGHRA, YSYEKL. V gave up 1 base and J gave up 1 base, with 5 bases separating them. CDR3 size: 14 residues. The CDR3 region has the DNA TGCGCCAGCAGCCAAGTGGGGAGCAATCAGCCCCAGCATTTT. It encodes CASSQVGSNQPQHF.

This chain links TRBV27 with TRBJ2-5, with TRBD2 as a possible D gene (5 bases). Germline V CDR1 and CDR2: MNHEY, SMNVEV (reference sequence). The CDR3 loop spans 14 amino acids. V gave up 6 bases and J gave up 5 bases, with 16 bases separating them. The CDR3 DNA reads TGTGCCAGCAGGAGCGGCCGGGCGGAGGAGACCCAGTACTTC. Its protein is CASRSGRAEETQYF.

This clone occurred once. The chain recombines TRBV11-2 with TRBJ2-2; D unclear. Germline lookup yields CDR1 SGHAT and CDR2 FQNNGV. The CDR3 runs 14 residues. Trimming pared 0 bases from V and 3 bases from J, leaving 5 bases between. The chain's CDR3 is CASSLDYDTGELFF. The CDR3 DNA reads as TGTGCCAGCAGCTTAGATTATGACACCGGGGAGCTGTTTTTT. The complete variable domain, with remaining parts taken from reference TRBV11-2 and TRBJ2-2, reads EAGVAQSPRYKIIEKRQSVAFWCNPISGHATLYWYQQILGQGPKLLIQFQNNGVVDDSQLPKDRFSAERLKGVDSTLKIQPAKLEDSAVYLCASSLDYDTGELFFGEGSRLTVL.

The chain is built from TRBV9 and TRBJ2-1; D could derive from TRBD1 or TRBD2 (5 bases each). The CDR3 is 14 residues long. The germline V gene has CDR1 SGDLS and CDR2 YYNGEE. The ends were cut back, 0 bases at V and 6 bases at J, with 10 bases in the middle. CDR3 DNA sequence: TGTGCCAGCAGCGTAGCTGGGACCCGCAATGAGCAGTTCTTC. Encoded protein: CASSVAGTRNEQFF.

There are a few counts of this clone. This chain uses TRBV7-8 with TRBJ1-5; no firm D call. The germline V gene encodes CDR1 SGHVS and CDR2 FQNEAQ. Trimming cost V 5 bases and J 7 bases, with 12 bases left between them. This CDR3 spans 13 amino acids. CDR3 nucleotides: TGTGCCAGCAGCCCGGTTTACTTCCAGCCCCAGCATTTT. Protein: CASSPVYFQPQHF.

For the CDR3, the DNA is TGTGCCAGCAGCTTAATGGGACAGGGTTCCTATGGCTACACCTTC. Encoded protein: CASSLMGQGSYGYTF. The chain recombines TRBV11-2 with TRBJ1-2, with TRBD1 identical over 9 bases. The CDR3 sequence is 15 residues long. V shed 2 bases, J shed 4 bases, and the junction held 5 bases outside the gene matches. The germline gives CDR1 SGHAT, CDR2 FQNNGV.

The V and J genes are TRBV11-3 and TRBJ2-1; unclear D gene. The CDR3 loop spans 13 amino acids. The germline V gene has CDR1 SGHNT and CDR2 YENEEA. V lost 7 bases to trimming and J lost 9 bases, with 16 bases between them. CDR3 DNA: TGTGCCAGCAACCCGACGGCTACGGGTGAGCAGTTCTTC. Protein: CASNPTATGEQFF.

The chain joins TRBV29-1 to TRBJ2-1; TRBD2 matches 10 bases. Trimming removed 2 bases from V and 0 bases from J; junction bases left unmatched: 4. CDR1 is SQVTM and CDR2 is ANQGSEA in the germline V gene. The CDR3 length is 16 residues. The CDR3 is CSVELASGSSYNEQFF. The CDR3, as DNA: TGCAGCGTTGAACTAGCTAGCGGGAGCTCCTACAATGAGCAGTTCTTC.